These T cell receptor beta chains were read from a single sample in a study of T cell responses to AZD1222 COVID-19 vaccine. Clones were read by immunoSEQ multiplex PCR, and TCRdb kept only the in-frame ones, dropping some. Altogether 100,000 to 150,000 clones are present, about nine tenths being singletons, with the ten largest covering 6% to 7.5%. The sample here was peripheral blood, taken on day 0 of AZD1222 vaccination. Receptors were obtained from an adult in good health. CDR3s include the opening cysteine and the closing phenylalanine or tryptophan. The order of the fields is clone size, V gene, J gene, D gene, CDR3 DNA, CDR3 protein. The D gene is left open where the match is weak. Where a row states a size, it is once, few, many or the class of an expanded clone; other rows omit it.

>-|TRBV28|TRBJ2-6|-
TGTGCCAGCAGTTCGCGAATTTACAGGAGCTCTGGGGCCAACGTCCTGACTTTC
CASSSRIYRSSGANVLTF
>-|TRBV6-5|TRBJ2-7|-
TGTGCCAGCAGAGAGAATTGGCGTGGGGACGAGCAGTACTTC
CASRENWRGDEQYF
>-|TRBV28|TRBJ1-4|-
TGTGCCAGCAGTTTATATTTTGGCGGGGCAGGTGAAAAACTGTTTTTT
CASSLYFGGAGEKLFF
>-|TRBV28|TRBJ2-7|-
TGTGCCAGCAGCCCCGGGGTCCCGTCCGAGTACTTC
CASSPGVPSEYF
>-|TRBV6-5|TRBJ2-1|-
TGTGCCAGCAGGCAAACAGGGTACAATGAGCAGTTCTTC
CASRQTGYNEQFF
>-|TRBV12-3/TRBV12-4|TRBJ2-7|-
TGTGCCAGCAGTTTCGTTATCGGGGAGCAGTACTTC
CASSFVIGEQYF
>-|TRBV3-1/TRBV3-2|TRBJ2-7|-
TGTGCCAGCAGCCAAGTGACCCCTATCGACAGGCGCCCCTACGAGCAGTACTTC
CASSQVTPIDRRPYEQYF
>many|TRBV19|TRBJ1-1|-
TGTGCCAGTAGCATTAATGGTGGGACCACTGAAGCTTTCTTT
CASSINGGTTEAFF
>-|TRBV4-2|TRBJ1-1|-
TGTGCCAGCAGCCAAACCCCTGGGGGATTCACTGAAGCTTTCTTT
CASSQTPGGFTEAFF
>-|TRBV19|TRBJ1-6|-
TGTGCCAGTAGTATAATAGGTTTTGGTTCACCCCTCCACTTT
CASSIIGFGSPLHF
>-|TRBV15|TRBJ1-3|-
TGTGCCACCAGCAGAGATACGGAGGGGACTGGAAACACCATATATTTT
CATSRDTEGTGNTIYF
>few|TRBV7-9|TRBJ1-1|-
TGTGCCAGCAGCTTAGCAAGTCAGCCGAACACTGAAGCTTTCTTT
CASSLASQPNTEAFF
>once|TRBV28|TRBJ2-1|-
TGTGCCAGCAGTTTCGGACAATACAATGAGCAGTTCTTC
CASSFGQYNEQFF
>-|TRBV10-1|TRBJ2-7|-
TGCGCCAGCAGTCATACAGGGATCCACGAGCAGTACTTC
CASSHTGIHEQYF
>-|TRBV9|TRBJ1-3|-
TGTGCCAGCAGCTCCCCAGTGGGCCGGACTGGAAACACCATATATTTT
CASSSPVGRTGNTIYF
>-|TRBV4-1|TRBJ2-7|TRBD2
TGCGCCAGCAGCTACTTAGCGGGGGGCGGCTACGAGCAGTACTTC
CASSYLAGGGYEQYF
>few|TRBV11-2|TRBJ2-7|TRBD2
TGTGCCAGCAGCTTATTCGGACTAGCGGGGGCCAGCTACGAGCAGTACTTC
CASSLFGLAGASYEQYF
>-|TRBV19|TRBJ1-1|-
TGTGCCAGTAGTATGCTTTCGGGAGGGAACACTGAAGCTTTCTTT
CASSMLSGGNTEAFF
>-|TRBV28|TRBJ2-1|TRBD2
TGTGCCAGCAGTAGTAGCGGGGGGGCACTTCGGAATGAGCAGTTCTTC
CASSSSGGALRNEQFF
>once|TRBV7-9|TRBJ1-1|TRBD1
TGTGCCAGCAGCTTACGGACAGGGGTGAACACTGAAGCTTTCTTT
CASSLRTGVNTEAFF
>-|TRBV10-3|TRBJ1-5|-
TGTGCCATCAGGGCCGGGGGCCCGAGCAATCAGCCCCAGCATTTT
CAIRAGGPSNQPQHF
>-|TRBV19|TRBJ1-2|TRBD1
TGTGTCAGTAGCCAAGGGACAGCTAACTATGGCTACACCTTC
CVSSQGTANYGYTF
>-|TRBV19|TRBJ2-3|TRBD2
TGTGCCAGTAGTATACAAGCGGGGGGGCCTAGAGATACGCAGTATTTT
CASSIQAGGPRDTQYF
>-|TRBV5-1|TRBJ2-1|TRBD1
TGCGCCAGCAGCTTGGCCGGGACAGGCTTCAATGAGCAGTTCTTC
CASSLAGTGFNEQFF
>-|TRBV19|TRBJ2-2|-
TGTGCCACACGATTCGGGACTCCTTACACCGGGGAGCTGTTTTTT
CATRFGTPYTGELFF
>-|TRBV10-2|TRBJ2-1|-
TGCGCCAGCAGTGATGGAGAAAACAATGAGCAGTTCTTC
CASSDGENNEQFF
>-|TRBV4-1|TRBJ1-4|-
TGCGCCAGCAGCCAATCTCAACAGGGAACTAATGAAAAACTGTTTTTT
CASSQSQQGTNEKLFF
>-|TRBV6-5|TRBJ1-5|-
TGTGCCAGCAGGGCGACAGTTAGCAATCAGCCCCAGCATTTT
CASRATVSNQPQHF
>-|TRBV10-1|TRBJ1-3|-
TGCGCCAGCAGCCAGGCCTCTGGAAACACCATATATTTT
CASSQASGNTIYF
>-|TRBV6-5|TRBJ1-1|-
TGTGCCAGCAGTCATTCTAGAGAAGCTTTCTTT
CASSHSREAFF
>-|TRBV19|TRBJ2-5|-
TGTGCCAGTAGCTGGACGACCCAAGAGACCCAGTACTTC
CASSWTTQETQYF
>-|TRBV19|TRBJ1-1|-
TGTGCCAGTAGTATAAGTAGGGGGGCAGGGACTGAAGCTTTCTTT
CASSISRGAGTEAFF